Presented here are 15 T cell receptor beta chains from one specimen sequenced in a study of blood T cell repertoires in COVID-19 (dated by TCRdb to 2020 to 2021). Libraries were prepared through the immunoSEQ multiplex PCR assay. The immuneACCESS repertoire file appears here via TCRdb, limited to in-frame rearrangements. These files lack a portion of the clones; in checked studies, under half of the deficit traces to unresolved V genes, and the cause of the others is not known. For this sample there are roughly 68,000 clones; around 80% appear just once. The ten largest account for approximately 3.8% of the sample. The specimen was PBMCs or T cells enriched from blood (not recorded which). These receptors were collected from a woman aged 35 to 49 with acute COVID-19.

The chain carries TRBV5-1 and TRBJ1-1; D may be TRBD1 (5 bases). The length of the CDR3 is 14 residues. The V end lost 2 bases, the J end lost 7 bases, and 15 bases lay between the germline ends. Germline V gives CDR1 SGHRS, CDR2 YFSETQ. The DNA of the CDR3 is TGCGCCAGCAGCTTCGAGTGGTCAGGGTTTGAAGCTTTCTTT. Its translation: CASSFEWSGFEAFF.

The rearrangement joins TRBV15 to TRBJ2-5; 10 positions match TRBD1. The V segment lost 2 bases and the J segment 4 bases; nucleotides outside the gene matches: 4. The CDR3 spans 15 residues. Germline V gene lookup returns CDR1 LNHNV and CDR2 YYDKDF (reference sequence). The CDR3 bases are TGTGCCACCAGCAGATCCTGGACAGGGGGAGAGACCCAGTACTTC. Translation gives CATSRSWTGGETQYF.

The chain links TRBV6-5 to TRBJ2-1; the match to TRBD2 covers 11 bases. Germline values: CDR1 MNHEY, CDR2 SVGAGI. The junction had 3 bases not matched to a gene; V was cut back by 6 bases and J by 2 bases. CDR3 size: 15 residues. This CDR3 is CASRPSGGTYNEQFF. The CDR3 DNA reads as TGTGCCAGCAGGCCTAGCGGGGGGACCTACAATGAGCAGTTCTTC.

This clone has a handful of counts. This chain joins TRBV18 and TRBJ1-1, with 9 bases lining up with TRBD1. The V gene's germline CDR1 is KGHSH and CDR2 LQKENI. The CDR3 loop spans 15 amino acids. Trimming removed 1 base from V and 5 bases from J; junction bases left unmatched: 5. CDR3 sequence: CASSPLGQGGTEAFF. CDR3 sequence (DNA): TGTGCCAGCTCACCACTGGGACAGGGAGGGACTGAAGCTTTCTTT.

The V call is TRBV6-5, the J call TRBJ2-2; D might be TRBD2 (5 bases). The CDR3 totals 14 residues. The V end was cut by 7 bases, the J end by 0 bases, with 9 bases between. Looked up from germline, CDR1 is MNHEY and CDR2 is SVGAGI. CDR3 sequence reads: CASKAVPNTGELFF. The CDR3 DNA follows: TGTGCCAGCAAAGCGGTACCGAACACCGGGGAGCTGTTTTTT.

Here the CDR3 reads CASSHPGLAGGPSGELFF. CDR3 coding DNA: TGTGCCAGCAGCCACCCGGGACTAGCGGGGGGGCCGTCCGGGGAGCTGTTTTTT. The V and J genes are TRBV3-1 (or the pseudogene TRBV3-2) and TRBJ2-2; 16 nucleotides agree with TRBD2. The ends lost 3 bases at V and 6 bases at J; junction bases unmatched: 7. Looked up from germline, CDR1 is LGHDT and CDR2 is YNNKEL (reference sequence). The CDR3 contains 18 residues.

The gene calls are TRBV10-2 and TRBJ2-7; 9 nucleotides line up with TRBD1. Germline trimming cut 6 bases from V and 3 bases from J; bases unmatched to any gene: 3. CDR1 is WSHSY, CDR2 SAAADI, per germline. This CDR3 is built from 13 residues. CDR3 region: CASRMGQGYEQYF. CDR3 sequence (DNA): TGCGCCAGCAGGATGGGACAGGGCTACGAGCAGTACTTC.

The rearrangement joins TRBV3-1 (or the pseudogene TRBV3-2) to TRBJ2-5; 8 positions match TRBD1. This CDR3 contains 14 residues. The germline V gene encodes CDR1 LGHDT and CDR2 YNNKEL (reference sequence). With 5 bases clipped from V and 2 bases from J, the junction kept 4 bases outside the gene matches. Here the CDR3 DNA reads TGTGCCAGCAGCTTTCGGACAGGGCAAGAGACCCAGTACTTC. As protein: CASSFRTGQETQYF.

This clone turned up a few times. V and J are TRBV27 and TRBJ2-7, with D perhaps TRBD1 (6 bases). Germline V gene lookup returns CDR1 MNHEY and CDR2 SMNVEV (reference sequence). V lost 6 bases and J lost 1, with 16 bases in between. The CDR3 runs to 15 residues. CDR3 loop: CASSPILGGSYEQYF. Written as DNA, the CDR3 is TGTGCCAGCAGCCCAATCCTAGGGGGATCCTACGAGCAGTACTTC.

This clone appeared once. V and J are TRBV27 and TRBJ1-2; 7 positions match TRBD1. With 5 bases clipped from V and 4 bases from J, the junction kept 7 bases outside the gene matches. The CDR3 is 14 amino acids. Germline CDR1 reads MNHEY; CDR2 reads SMNVEV (reference sequence). CDR3 DNA sequence: TGTGCCAGCAGTCCCGACAGGGCGGCCTATGGCTACACCTTC. Its translation is CASSPDRAAYGYTF.

J is TRBJ2-3 and V is TRBV27, with D possibly TRBD2 on 5 matching bases. This CDR3 spans 16 amino acids. The V and J ends lost 5 bases and 2 bases respectively, with 17 bases between them. The germline gives CDR1 MNHEY, CDR2 SMNVEV (reference sequence). The CDR3 DNA is TGTGCCAGCAGTACTATCCGGACGAGGGTCACAGATACGCAGTATTTT. Translating gives CASSTIRTRVTDTQYF.

The chain couples TRBV6-6 to TRBJ2-3; TRBD1 matches 7 bases. V lost 3 bases, J lost 1 base, and 7 bases stayed unmatched. The germline gives CDR1 MNHNY, CDR2 SVGAGI (reference sequence). The CDR3 is made up of 16 amino acids. The CDR3 DNA reads TGTGCCAGCAGTTATTTTCTGGGGACAGGCACAGATACGCAGTATTTT. Translation gives CASSYFLGTGTDTQYF.

The chain couples TRBV7-3 to TRBJ2-2; tentatively, D is TRBD2 (6 bases). V was cut by 2 bases and J by 4 bases, with 14 bases left in between. Germline V CDR1 and CDR2: SGHTA, FQGTGA. This CDR3 is 16 amino acids long. The CDR3: CASSLLTAGGTGELFF. As DNA, the CDR3 is TGTGCCAGCAGCTTACTAACAGCGGGCGGCACCGGGGAGCTGTTTTTT.

The V and J genes are TRBV5-4 and TRBJ2-3, with 9 nucleotides matching TRBD1. This CDR3 has 15 amino acids. The V and J ends lost 4 bases and 6 bases, in that order; junction bases with no gene match: 9. The germline V gene encodes CDR1 SGHNT and CDR2 YYREEE (reference sequence). The CDR3 sequence: CASSPSTGGVDTQYF. CDR3 in DNA: TGTGCCAGCAGCCCTTCGACAGGGGGTGTCGATACGCAGTATTTT.

This chain links TRBV18 with TRBJ2-3; possible D gene TRBD1, 5 bases. Germline CDR1 reads KGHSH; CDR2 reads LQKENI. The CDR3 consists of 14 residues. V lost 1 base, J lost 3 bases, and 8 bases lay in between. The CDR3 spells CASSPQGWTDTQYF. In DNA form, the CDR3 reads TGTGCCAGCTCACCACAGGGGTGGACAGATACGCAGTATTTT.